The 3 T cell receptor beta chains presented below share a single source sample, sequenced in a study of blood T cell repertoires in COVID-19 (TCRdb year 2020). Library preparation employed the immunoSEQ multiplex PCR assay. In TCRdb, the immuneACCESS table is reduced to in-frame sequences with V and J assigned. These tables do not hold every clone; where another copy was compared, an unresolved V gene accounts for under half, and the others remain unexplained. The sample includes 300,000 to 350,000 clones, with over 75% observed a single time. 6% to 7% of the sample belongs to the ten largest clones. Sequencing was done on a sample of peripheral blood. The receptors here all came from a woman younger than 45 with COVID-19, enrolled during active disease.

This chain links TRBV7-2 with TRBJ1-3, with a tentative D call TRBD1 (5 bases). V lost 0 bases and J 4 bases, leaving 7 bases between the germline ends. Germline lookup yields CDR1 SGHTA and CDR2 FQGNSA. The CDR3 is 14 residues long. CDR3 amino acids: CASSLAPGGNTIYF. The CDR3 coding sequence is TGTGCCAGCAGCTTAGCTCCAGGGGGAAACACCATATATTTT.

The chain uses TRBV7-6 and TRBJ2-1; 10 bases fit TRBD2. CDR3 length: 14 residues. The V and J ends lost 4 bases and 5 bases, in that order; junction bases with no gene match: 2. In germline, CDR1 is SGHVS, CDR2 FNYEAQ. CDR3 bases: TGTGCCAGCAGCTGGACTAGCGGACACAATGAGCAGTTCTTC. It codes for CASSWTSGHNEQFF.

This chain uses TRBV28 with TRBJ2-1; tentatively, D is TRBD2 (6 bases). Germline V gives CDR1 MDHEN, CDR2 SYDVKM. This CDR3 spans 16 amino acids. V lost 4 bases, J lost 0 bases, and 13 bases lay in between. The CDR3 spells CASSSASAVSYNEQFF. CDR3 DNA sequence: TGTGCCAGCAGTTCGGCTAGCGCGGTCTCCTACAATGAGCAGTTCTTC.